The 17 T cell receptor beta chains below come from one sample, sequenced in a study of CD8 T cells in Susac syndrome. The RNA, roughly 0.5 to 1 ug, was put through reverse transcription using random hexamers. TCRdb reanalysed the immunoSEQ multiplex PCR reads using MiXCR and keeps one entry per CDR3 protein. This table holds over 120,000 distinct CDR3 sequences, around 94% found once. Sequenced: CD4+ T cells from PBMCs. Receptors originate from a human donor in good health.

CDR3 in amino acids: CASSFSLLSYEQYF. Here the CDR3 DNA reads TGTGCCAGCAGTTTCAGCCTCCTCTCCTACGAGCAGTACTTC. The rearrangement joins TRBV27 to TRBJ2-7; D not resolved. Looked up from germline, CDR1 is MNHEY and CDR2 is SMNVEV (reference sequence). V lost 3 bases to trimming and J lost 0 bases, with 9 bases between them. The CDR3 runs to 14 residues.

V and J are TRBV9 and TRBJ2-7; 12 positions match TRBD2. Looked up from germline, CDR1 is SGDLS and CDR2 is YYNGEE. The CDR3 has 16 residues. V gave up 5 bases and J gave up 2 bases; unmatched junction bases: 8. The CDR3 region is CASRPDASGRAYEQYF. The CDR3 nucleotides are TGTGCCAGCAGGCCGGATGCTAGCGGGAGGGCCTACGAGCAGTACTTC. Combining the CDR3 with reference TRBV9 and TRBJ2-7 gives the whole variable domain DSGVTQTPKHLITATGQRVTLRCSPRSGDLSVYWYQQSLDQGLQFLIQYYNGEERAKGNILERFSAQQFPDLHSELNLSSLELGDSALYFCASRPDASGRAYEQYFGPGTRLTVT.

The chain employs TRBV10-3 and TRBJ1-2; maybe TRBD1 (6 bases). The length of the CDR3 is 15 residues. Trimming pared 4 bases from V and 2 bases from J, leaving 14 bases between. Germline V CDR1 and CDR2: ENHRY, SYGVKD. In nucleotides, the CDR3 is TGTGCCATCAGTGGCGGAGGAGGGGGGAACTATGGCTACACCTTC. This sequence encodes CAISGGGGGNYGYTF.

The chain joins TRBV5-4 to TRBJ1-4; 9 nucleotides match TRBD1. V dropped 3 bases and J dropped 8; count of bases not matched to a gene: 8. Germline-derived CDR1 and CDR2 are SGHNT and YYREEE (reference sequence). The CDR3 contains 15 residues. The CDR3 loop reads CASSSRTGEGEKLFF. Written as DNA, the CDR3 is TGTGCCAGCAGCTCGCGGACAGGGGAAGGGGAAAAACTGTTTTTT.

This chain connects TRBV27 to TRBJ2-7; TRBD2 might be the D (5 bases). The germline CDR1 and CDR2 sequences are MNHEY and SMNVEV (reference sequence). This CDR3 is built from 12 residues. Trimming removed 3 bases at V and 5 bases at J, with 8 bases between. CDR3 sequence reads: CASSFSGNEQYF. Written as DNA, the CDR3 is TGTGCCAGCAGTTTCTCGGGGAACGAGCAGTACTTC.

Here the CDR3 reads CSVSGGNTIYF. The CDR3, as DNA: TGCAGCGTTTCGGGTGGAAACACCATATATTTT. The chain is built from TRBV29-1 and TRBJ1-3; D is unresolved. V lost 5 bases, J lost 3 bases, and 5 bases lay in between. The length of the CDR3 is 11 residues. Germline V gene sequence: CDR1 SQVTM, CDR2 ANQGSEA.

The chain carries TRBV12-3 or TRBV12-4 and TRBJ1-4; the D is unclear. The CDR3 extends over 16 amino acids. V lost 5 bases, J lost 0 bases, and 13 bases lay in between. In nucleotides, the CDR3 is TGTGCCAGCAGTCCCGGTCGGCTTGCAACTAATGAAAAACTGTTTTTT. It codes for CASSPGRLATNEKLFF.

The CDR3 reads CASSPLRLAGSYNEQFF. In DNA form, the CDR3 reads TGTGCCAGCAGCCCCCTTCGATTAGCGGGATCCTACAATGAGCAGTTCTTC. This chain links TRBV27 with TRBJ2-1; 8 nucleotides agree with TRBD2. CDR3 size: 17 residues. Germline CDR1 MNHEY, CDR2 SMNVEV (reference sequence). The V segment lost 6 bases and the J segment 1 base; nucleotides outside the gene matches: 11.

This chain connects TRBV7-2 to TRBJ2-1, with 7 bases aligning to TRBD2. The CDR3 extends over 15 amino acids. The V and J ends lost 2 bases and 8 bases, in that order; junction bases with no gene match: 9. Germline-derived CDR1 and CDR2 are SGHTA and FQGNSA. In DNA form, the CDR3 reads TGTGCCAGCAGCTTAAATCAAGCGGGATATGATGAGCAGTTCTTC. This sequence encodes CASSLNQAGYDEQFF. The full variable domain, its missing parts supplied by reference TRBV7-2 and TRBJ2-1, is GAGVSQSPSNKVTEKGKDVELRCDPISGHTALYWYRQSLGQGLEFLIYFQGNSAPDKSGLPSDRFSAERTGGSVSTLTIQRTQQEDSAVYLCASSLNQAGYDEQFFGPGTRLTVL.

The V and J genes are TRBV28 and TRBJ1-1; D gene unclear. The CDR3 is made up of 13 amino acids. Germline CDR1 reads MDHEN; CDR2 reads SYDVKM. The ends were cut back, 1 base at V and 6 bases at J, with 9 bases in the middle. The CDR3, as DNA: TGTGCCAGCAGTTTATTGGGGTCCCCTGAAGCTTTCTTT. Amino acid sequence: CASSLLGSPEAFF.

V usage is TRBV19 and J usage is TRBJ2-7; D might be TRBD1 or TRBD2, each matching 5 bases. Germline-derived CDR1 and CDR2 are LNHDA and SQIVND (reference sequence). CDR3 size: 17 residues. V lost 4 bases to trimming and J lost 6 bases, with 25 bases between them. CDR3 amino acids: CASSTQTGTDFLVEQYF. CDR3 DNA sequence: TGTGCCAGTAGTACGCAAACCGGGACGGATTTTTTGGTCGAGCAGTACTTC.

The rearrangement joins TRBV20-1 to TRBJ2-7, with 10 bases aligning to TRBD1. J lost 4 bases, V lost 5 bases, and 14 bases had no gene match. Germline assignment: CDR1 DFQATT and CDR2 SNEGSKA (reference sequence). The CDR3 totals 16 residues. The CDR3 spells CSAPQGGTGAGYEQYF. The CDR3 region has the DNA TGCAGTGCTCCCCAGGGTGGGACAGGGGCAGGTTACGAGCAGTACTTC.

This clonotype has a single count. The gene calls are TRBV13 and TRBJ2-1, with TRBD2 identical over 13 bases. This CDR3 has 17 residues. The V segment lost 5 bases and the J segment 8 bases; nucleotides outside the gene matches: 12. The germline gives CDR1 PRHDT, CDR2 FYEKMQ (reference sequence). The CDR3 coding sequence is TGTGCCAGCAGCCCCTACCGGACTAGCGGGAGTTATCATGAGCAGTTCTTC. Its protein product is CASSPYRTSGSYHEQFF.

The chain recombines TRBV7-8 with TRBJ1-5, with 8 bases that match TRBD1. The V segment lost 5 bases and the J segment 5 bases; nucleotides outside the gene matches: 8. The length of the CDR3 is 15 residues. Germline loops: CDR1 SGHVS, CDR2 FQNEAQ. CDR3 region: CASSPTSDRDQPQHF. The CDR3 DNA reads TGTGCCAGCAGCCCAACTTCGGACAGGGATCAGCCCCAGCATTTT.

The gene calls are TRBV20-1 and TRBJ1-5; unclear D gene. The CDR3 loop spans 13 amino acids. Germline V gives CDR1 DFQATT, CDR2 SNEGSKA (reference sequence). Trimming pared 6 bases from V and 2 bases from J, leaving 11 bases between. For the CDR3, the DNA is TGCAGTGCCAGCCCCCAGGGCAATCAGCCCCAGCATTTT. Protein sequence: CSASPQGNQPQHF.

CDR3 DNA sequence: TGCAGCGTTGTGGGGGCTTGGGGACTTAGCACAGATACGCAGTATTTT. Translating it yields CSVVGAWGLSTDTQYF. The chain uses TRBV29-1 and TRBJ2-3; D possibly matches TRBD1 or TRBD2 (6 bases each). The germline V gene encodes CDR1 SQVTM and CDR2 ANQGSEA. The CDR3 extends over 16 amino acids. The V gene lost 4 bases and the J gene lost 0 bases, with 17 bases spanning the gap.

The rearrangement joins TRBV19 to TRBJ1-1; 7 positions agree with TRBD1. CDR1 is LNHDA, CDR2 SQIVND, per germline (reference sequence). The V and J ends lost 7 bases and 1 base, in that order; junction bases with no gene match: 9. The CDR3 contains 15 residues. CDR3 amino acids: CASTTRGTWNTEAFF. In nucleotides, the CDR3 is TGTGCCAGTACCACCAGGGGGACCTGGAACACTGAAGCTTTCTTT.